The 10 T cell receptor beta chains below all came from one sample that was sequenced in a study of cytomegalovirus exposure and HLA in healthy donors. It was with 60 Vbeta and 13 Jbeta primers that the PCR ran. The method was immunoSEQ multiplex PCR; TCRdb's version includes in-frame clones alone and lacks a portion of them. The table has some 190,000 clones, around four fifths seen once. The sequenced material came from PBMCs. These receptors all stem from a middle-aged man in good health and CMV-seropositive.

This rearrangement joins TRBV18 to TRBJ1-2, with 10 bases matching TRBD1. The CDR3 contains 15 residues. Germline V gene lookup returns CDR1 KGHSH and CDR2 LQKENI. With V trimmed by 1 base and J by 6 bases, 5 bases remained unmatched. The DNA of the CDR3 is TGTGCCAGCTCACCACAGACAGGGGGCGCGGATGGCTACACCTTC. Its translation is CASSPQTGGADGYTF.

The chain couples TRBV6-5 to TRBJ2-2; 8 bases line up with TRBD2. CDR3 length: 16 residues. Germline CDR1 reads MNHEY; CDR2 reads SVGAGI. With 2 bases clipped from V and 5 bases from J, the junction kept 7 bases outside the gene matches. CDR3 region: CASSYPAGGGTGELFF. The CDR3 nucleotides read TGTGCCAGCAGTTACCCCGCCGGGGGGGGGACCGGGGAGCTGTTTTTT.

The chain has TRBV7-6 and TRBJ2-2; D may be TRBD1 (5 bases). V was clipped by 5 bases and J by 6 bases, with 13 bases between them. CDR1 and CDR2 (germline): SGHVS, FNYEAQ. There are 14 residues in the CDR3. CDR3 sequence (DNA): TGTGCCAGCAGCACCAACACAGGTGCCGGGGAGCTGTTTTTT. It encodes CASSTNTGAGELFF.

The chain recombines TRBV2 with TRBJ1-1; 7 nucleotides agree with TRBD1. Germline V gene sequence: CDR1 SNHLY, CDR2 FYNNEI. The CDR3 runs to 14 residues. After removal of 8 bases from V and 4 bases from J, the junction contained 10 bases not matched to a gene. In DNA, the CDR3 is TGTGCCAGCGCACGGGACAGTATGGGCACTGAAGCTTTCTTT. It encodes CASARDSMGTEAFF.

V and J are TRBV5-4 and TRBJ2-2; possible D gene TRBD2, 5 bases. The V end lost 4 bases, the J end lost 4 bases, and 14 bases lay between the germline ends. CDR1 and CDR2 from the germline V gene are SGHNT and YYREEE (reference sequence). This CDR3 has 15 amino acids. The CDR3 here is CASSRVDSSTGELFF. In nucleotides, the CDR3 is TGTGCCAGCAGCCGGGTGGACTCCTCCACCGGGGAGCTGTTTTTT. The whole variable domain, remainder taken from reference TRBV5-4 and TRBJ2-2, is ETGVTQSPTHLIKTRGQQVTLRCSSQSGHNTVSWYQQALGQGPQFIFQYYREEENGRGNFPPRFSGLQFPNYSSELNVNALELDDSALYLCASSRVDSSTGELFFGEGSRLTVL.

The V gene is TRBV6-5, the J gene TRBJ1-1, with D hard to call. V was pared by 0 bases and J by 2 bases, with 13 bases between. The CDR3 has 16 amino acids. The germline V gene encodes CDR1 MNHEY and CDR2 SVGAGI. Here the CDR3 DNA reads TGTGCCAGCAGTTACTCGACCCAAACTACAAACACTGAAGCTTTCTTT. Translated: CASSYSTQTTNTEAFF.

The rearrangement uses TRBV7-8 and TRBJ2-7, with D perhaps matching TRBD2 (5 bases). Germline loops: CDR1 SGHVS, CDR2 FQNEAQ. V shed 4 bases and J shed 6 bases, with 19 bases lying between them. This CDR3 contains 15 residues. The CDR3 loop reads CASSSTTGGSSEQYF. CDR3 DNA: TGTGCCAGCAGCTCAACCACTGGAGGTTCGAGCGAGCAGTACTTC.

CDR3 residues: CASSFIDSYGYTF. The CDR3 coding sequence is TGTGCCAGCAGTTTTATAGACAGTTATGGCTACACCTTC. The rearrangement joins TRBV28 to TRBJ1-2; possible D gene TRBD1, 5 bases. CDR3 length: 13 residues. Looked up from germline, CDR1 is MDHEN and CDR2 is SYDVKM. Trimming shortened V by 3 bases and J by 5 bases, and 10 bases separated the two germline ends.

The V call is TRBV6-5, the J call TRBJ1-5, with unresolved D. Trimming removed 0 bases at V and 5 bases at J, with 11 bases between. The CDR3 has 15 residues. Germline CDR1 MNHEY, CDR2 SVGAGI. The CDR3 protein is CASSYSSGWDQPQHF. In nucleotides, the CDR3 is TGTGCCAGCAGTTACTCGTCAGGATGGGATCAGCCCCAGCATTTT.

This chain uses TRBV5-1 with TRBJ2-3, with D hard to call. The CDR3 has 14 residues. Germline V gives CDR1 SGHRS, CDR2 YFSETQ. Trimming cost V 2 bases and J 0 bases, with 7 bases left between them. Here the CDR3 reads CASSFGPSTDTQYF. CDR3 DNA: TGCGCCAGCAGCTTTGGGCCAAGCACAGATACGCAGTATTTT.